Presented here are 26 T cell receptor beta chains from one specimen sequenced in a study of siplizumab effects on memory and regulatory T cells. Sequenced by immunoSEQ multiplex PCR; TCRdb stores in-frame clones only, minus some. The repertoire holds over 100,000 clones, with approximately 90% as singletons. Sequenced input: CD4+ T cells sorted from blood. The receptor set was obtained from a human donor in good health.

This sequence joins TRBV28 and TRBJ1-2; TRBD1 aligns across 7 bases. CDR3 length equals 14 residues. Germline values: CDR1 MDHEN, CDR2 SYDVKM. V shed 6 bases, J shed 7 bases, and the junction held 11 bases outside the gene matches. In nucleotides, the CDR3 is TGTGCCAGCAGGGAGGGACAGAGCCCTTTTGGCTACACCTTC. Encoded protein: CASREGQSPFGYTF.

The chain employs TRBV5-4 and TRBJ2-3, with no clear D. Germline assignment: CDR1 SGHNT and CDR2 YYREEE (reference sequence). Trimming took off 0 bases at V and 8 bases at J, with 7 bases between the two ends. The CDR3 consists of 12 residues. This CDR3 reads CASSLEASTQYF. The CDR3 bases are TGTGCCAGCAGCTTGGAGGCGAGTACGCAGTATTTT.

As DNA, the CDR3 is TGTGCCAGCTCAGGGCAGACAGGGCCCGAGACCCAGTACTTC. Translation gives CASSGQTGPETQYF. The chain carries TRBV18 and TRBJ2-5, with 7 positions matching TRBD1. This CDR3 has 14 amino acids. V gave up 5 bases and J gave up 5 bases; unmatched junction bases: 8. Germline-derived CDR1 and CDR2 are KGHSH and LQKENI. The whole variable domain, filled in from reference TRBV18 and TRBJ2-5, reads NAGVMQNPRHLVRRRGQEARLRCSPMKGHSHVYWYRQLPEEGLKFMVYLQKENIIDESGMPKERFSAEFPKEGPSILRIQQVVRGDSAAYFCASSGQTGPETQYFGPGTRLLVL.

This rearrangement joins TRBV10-3 to TRBJ1-5; D is perhaps TRBD1 (5 bases). This CDR3 region has 13 residues. Germline CDR1 is ENHRY and CDR2 is SYGVKD. Trimming stripped 6 bases from V and 4 bases from J, with 10 bases between. The CDR3, as DNA: TGTGCCATCAGGGGGGAACCTAATCAGCCCCAGCATTTT. Translated, it gives CAIRGEPNQPQHF.

This clone was found once. This chain uses TRBV25-1 with TRBJ2-7; the D gene is possibly TRBD2 (5 bases). The CDR3 has 14 residues. CDR1 and CDR2 from the germline V gene are MGHDK and SYGVNS. The V gene lost 4 bases and the J gene lost 5 bases, with 15 bases spanning the gap. CDR3 in amino acids: CASSGRFFGDEQYF. In DNA, the CDR3 is TGTGCCAGCAGTGGCAGGTTTTTCGGGGACGAGCAGTACTTC.

This clone was seen just once. The rearrangement uses TRBV7-6 and TRBJ1-3; 9 bases line up with TRBD1. V lost 5 bases to trimming and J lost 4 bases; unmatched junction nucleotides: 12. The CDR3 extends over 17 amino acids. Germline CDR1 SGHVS, CDR2 FNYEAQ. DNA of the CDR3: TGTGCCAGCAGCGTACGACCGGGACAGGGTTTCGGAAACACCATATATTTT. Translation gives CASSVRPGQGFGNTIYF.

The rearrangement links TRBV28 to TRBJ2-1; possibly TRBD2 for D (5 bases). The CDR3 consists of 12 residues. Germline loops: CDR1 MDHEN, CDR2 SYDVKM. Trimming removed 4 bases at V and 12 bases at J, with 13 bases between. CDR3 residues: CASSSLRVSQFF. As DNA, the CDR3 is TGTGCCAGCAGTTCCCTGAGGGTCTCGCAGTTCTTC.

V gene TRBV18 combines with J gene TRBJ2-7; TRBD2 matches at 12 bases. Looked up from germline, CDR1 is KGHSH and CDR2 is LQKENI. The CDR3 length is 17 residues. V lost 4 bases and J lost 1; bases outside the gene matches: 8. The CDR3 bases are TGTGCCAGCTCACTGACGGGACTAGCGGGTAGGTCCTACGAGCAGTACTTC. Its translation: CASSLTGLAGRSYEQYF.

The chain recombines TRBV5-6 with TRBJ2-1; D gene uncertain. Deletions cut 0 bases from V and 0 bases from J, with 16 bases between. The CDR3 sequence is 18 residues long. Germline CDR1 and CDR2: SGHDT and YYEEEE. Here the CDR3 reads CASSLEFAVRSSYNEQFF. CDR3 DNA: TGTGCCAGCAGCTTGGAATTTGCGGTCAGAAGCTCCTACAATGAGCAGTTCTTC.

The chain recombines TRBV7-8 with TRBJ2-5, with D maybe TRBD2 (6 bases). Germline V gene data show CDR1 as SGHVS and CDR2 as FQNEAQ. V lost 1 base to trimming and J lost 5 bases, with 11 bases between them. CDR3 length: 14 amino acids. The CDR3 loop is CASSLGGVEETQYF. The CDR3, as DNA: TGTGCCAGCAGCTTAGGGGGGGTGGAGGAGACCCAGTACTTC.

This clone was seen a single time. The genes are TRBV6-1 and TRBJ2-7; TRBD1 matches at 9 bases. This CDR3 has 14 amino acids. CDR1 MNHNS and CDR2 SASEGT come from the germline V gene. The junction had 7 bases not matched to a gene; V was cut back by 6 bases and J by 4 bases. CDR3 residues: CASRLDRGWYEQYF. DNA for the CDR3: TGTGCCAGCAGGTTGGACAGGGGATGGTACGAGCAGTACTTC.

The rearrangement joins TRBV27 to TRBJ2-5; 9 bases match TRBD1. CDR1 and CDR2 from the germline V gene are MNHEY and SMNVEV (reference sequence). J was trimmed by 1 base and V by 10 bases; bases with no gene match: 7. This CDR3 is 14 amino acids long. The CDR3 DNA is TGTGCCACCCGGCGGGACAGGGCCCAAGAGACCCAGTACTTC. It encodes CATRRDRAQETQYF.

This chain's CDR3 is CASSESVNTEAFF. CDR3 coding DNA: TGTGCCAGCAGCGAATCAGTGAACACTGAAGCTTTCTTT. The V and J genes are TRBV7-3 and TRBJ1-1; D unclear. This CDR3 comprises 13 residues. V lost 5 bases and J lost 0, with 7 bases in between. Germline CDR1 and CDR2: SGHTA and FQGTGA.

The V gene is TRBV19, the J gene TRBJ2-1; perhaps D is TRBD1 or TRBD2 (5 bases each). CDR1 and CDR2 from the germline V gene are LNHDA and SQIVND (reference sequence). V was pared by 6 bases and J by 0 bases, with 15 bases between. The CDR3 extends over 16 amino acids. The CDR3, as DNA: TGTGCCAGTAGCCTCCCCGGGGCGAGCTCCTACAATGAGCAGTTCTTC. Protein: CASSLPGASSYNEQFF.

The CDR3, as DNA: TGTGCCAGTCTAGCGGGAGCTAGGTCCTACGAGCAGTACTTC. It yields the protein CASLAGARSYEQYF. The rearrangement joins TRBV28 to TRBJ2-7; 10 nucleotides match TRBD2. CDR1 is MDHEN and CDR2 is SYDVKM in the germline V gene. V lost 9 bases and J lost 1; bases outside the gene matches: 6. The CDR3 contains 14 residues.

This rearrangement joins TRBV5-4 to TRBJ1-5; maybe TRBD1 (5 bases). The germline V gene has CDR1 SGHNT and CDR2 YYREEE (reference sequence). This CDR3 has 14 amino acids. Deletions cut 1 base from V and 3 bases from J, with 8 bases between. Here the CDR3 DNA reads TGTGCCAGCAGCTTGCGGGGCCCCAATCAGCCCCAGCATTTT. It translates to CASSLRGPNQPQHF.

The gene calls are TRBV6-5 and TRBJ2-1; 9 nucleotides align to TRBD1. Germline CDR1 and CDR2: MNHEY and SVGAGI. The V segment lost 6 bases and the J segment 4 bases; nucleotides outside the gene matches: 4. This CDR3 comprises 14 residues. The CDR3 bases are TGTGCCAGCAGAGAGACAGGGGGATACAATGAGCAGTTCTTC. It translates to CASRETGGYNEQFF.

A word on this clone: The CDR3 carries no conserved terminal phenylalanine or tryptophan, so it likely arises from a read error. The DNA is left out, because the CDR3 cannot be placed on it with certainty; the CDR3 is given as TCRdb lists it. This CDR3 is CASSYSARPLGWIL. The gene calls are TRBV6-6 and TRBJ1-2. The CDR3 spans 14 residues, counting both ends. Germline CDR1 MNHNY, CDR2 SVGAGI (reference sequence).

V usage is TRBV10-3 and J usage is TRBJ2-1; D is perhaps TRBD2 (5 bases). Between the trimmed V and J ends, which lost 4 bases and 6 bases, there was a span of 7 bases. CDR1 ENHRY and CDR2 SYGVKD come from the germline V gene. The CDR3 consists of 12 residues. The CDR3 region has the DNA TGTGCCATCAGTGCAAGCGGCAATGAGCAGTTCTTC. This translates into CAISASGNEQFF.

The chain links TRBV19 to TRBJ2-7; no clear D gene. The CDR3 runs to 14 residues. Germline loops: CDR1 LNHDA, CDR2 SQIVND (reference sequence). The V and J ends lost 2 bases and 3 bases respectively, with 11 bases between them. Here the CDR3 DNA reads TGTGCCAGTAGTATATCTAGTCCCAGCTACGAGCAGTACTTC. It codes for CASSISSPSYEQYF.

The chain joins TRBV18 to TRBJ2-7; 11 nucleotides match TRBD2. Germline trimming cut 2 bases from V and 5 bases from J; bases unmatched to any gene: 8. The CDR3 spans 16 residues. Germline-derived CDR1 and CDR2 are KGHSH and LQKENI. CDR3 amino acids: CASSPGGVAGGDEQYF. The CDR3 coding sequence is TGTGCCAGCTCACCAGGAGGAGTAGCGGGAGGGGACGAGCAGTACTTC.

V is TRBV6-1 and J is TRBJ2-5; 8 bases agree with TRBD1. Germline CDR1 is MNHNS and CDR2 is SASEGT. V was pared by 6 bases and J by 6 bases, with 12 bases of the junction left unmatched. CDR3 size: 15 residues. CDR3 loop: CASSALRGLPQTQYF. The CDR3 DNA reads TGTGCCAGCAGCGCCCTCAGGGGGCTCCCCCAGACCCAGTACTTC.

This rearrangement joins TRBV11-2 to TRBJ2-7; the match to TRBD2 covers 10 bases. The germline CDR1 and CDR2 sequences are SGHAT and FQNNGV. J was trimmed by 2 bases and V by 4 bases; bases with no gene match: 8. The CDR3 has 16 amino acids. CDR3 sequence (DNA): TGTGCCAGCAGCTCGCGGGGTAGCGGGGGGACCTACGAGCAGTACTTC. Its protein product is CASSSRGSGGTYEQYF.

This clone appeared once. The chain joins TRBV27 to TRBJ1-2, with 10 bases matching TRBD1. Germline V gives CDR1 MNHEY, CDR2 SMNVEV (reference sequence). This CDR3 is built from 14 residues. V lost 8 bases, J lost 3 bases, and 6 bases stayed unmatched. The chain's CDR3 is CASQSGTGDYGYTF. Here the CDR3 DNA reads TGTGCCAGCCAAAGCGGGACAGGGGACTATGGCTACACCTTC.

The DNA for the CDR3 is TGTGCCAGCAGCTTAAAAAATCTAGCAGTAGCCAAAAACATTCAGTACTTC. Encoded protein: CASSLKNLAVAKNIQYF. V and J are TRBV7-9 and TRBJ2-4; a possible D gene is TRBD2 (5 bases). Deletions cut 2 bases from V and 0 bases from J, with 14 bases between. The CDR3 consists of 17 residues. Germline CDR1 is SEHNR and CDR2 is FQNEAQ (reference sequence).

The chain carries TRBV18 and TRBJ1-5; no clear D. V was trimmed by 5 bases and J by 0 bases, leaving 17 bases between them. CDR1 is KGHSH, CDR2 LQKENI, per germline. The CDR3 runs 17 residues. The CDR3 DNA sequence: TGTGCCAGCTCATCTAACGTAGGGTCCCCTAGCAATCAGCCCCAGCATTTT. Protein: CASSSNVGSPSNQPQHF. Full variable domain (outside the CDR3, taken from reference TRBV18 and TRBJ1-5): NAGVMQNPRHLVRRRGQEARLRCSPMKGHSHVYWYRQLPEEGLKFMVYLQKENIIDESGMPKERFSAEFPKEGPSILRIQQVVRGDSAAYFCASSSNVGSPSNQPQHFGDGTRLSIL.